The rows below give T cell receptor beta chains drawn from one sample of a study of cytomegalovirus exposure and HLA in healthy donors. TCRdb's copy holds only in-frame clones and misses some; the assay was immunoSEQ multiplex PCR. Of about 120,000 clones listed, 82% were seen once; the top ten hold roughly 1.5%. Sequencing was done on a sample of PBMCs. All receptors come from a woman aged 18-29 years in good health and CMV-seronegative. CDR3s include the opening cysteine and the closing phenylalanine or tryptophan. Each record gives: J gene, clone size, D gene, V gene, CDR3 protein, CDR3 DNA. D genes are given only for firm matches. Not every row has a clone size; where given, it reads once, few, many or a size class.

>TRBJ2-5|few|TRBD1|TRBV6-5
CASSYSGTGDQETQYF
TGTGCCAGCAGTTACTCCGGGACAGGGGACCAAGAGACCCAGTACTTC
>TRBJ1-2|.|.|TRBV2
CASSDIQVYGYTF
TGTGCCAGCAGTGACATACAGGTCTATGGCTACACCTTC
>TRBJ1-2|.|TRBD1|TRBV19
CASSIKSLTGVHYGYTF
TGTGCCAGTAGTATAAAATCACTCACAGGGGTTCACTATGGCTACACCTTC
>TRBJ2-5|.|.|TRBV5-6
CASSRYQETQYF
TGTGCCAGCAGCCGTTACCAAGAGACCCAGTACTTC
>TRBJ1-6|few|.|TRBV6-5
CASSFFRGRDSPLHF
TGTGCCAGCAGTTTCTTCAGGGGAAGGGATTCACCCCTCCACTTT
>TRBJ1-1|.|TRBD1|TRBV19
CASQDRIVNTEAFF
TGTGCCAGTCAGGACAGGATTGTGAATACTGAAGCTTTCTTT
>TRBJ2-7|.|TRBD1|TRBV5-4
CASRSEGQDYYEQYF
TGTGCCAGCAGAAGTGAGGGACAGGATTACTACGAGCAGTACTTC
>TRBJ1-5|.|.|TRBV4-3
CASSQDIRGTNQPQHF
TGCGCCAGCAGCCAAGATATAAGGGGTACGAATCAGCCCCAGCATTTT
>TRBJ2-3|.|.|TRBV19
CASSRTDLNTQYF
TGTGCCAGTAGTCGGACAGACCTGAATACGCAGTATTTT
>TRBJ2-6|.|.|TRBV4-1
CASSQEADLMRGLHSGANVLTF
TGCGCCAGCAGCCAAGAAGCCGACCTGATGCGGGGCCTCCACTCTGGGGCCAACGTCCTGACTTTC
>TRBJ2-7|.|.|TRBV6-4
CASSARDYEQYF
TGTGCCAGCAGTGCGCGGGACTACGAGCAGTACTTC
>TRBJ1-2|few|TRBD1|TRBV7-9
CASSYGTGASYGYTF
TGTGCCAGCAGCTACGGGACAGGGGCCAGCTATGGCTACACCTTC
>TRBJ1-3|.|.|TRBV19
CASKANSGNTIYF
TGTGCTAGCAAGGCCAACTCTGGAAACACCATATATTTT
>TRBJ1-1|.|.|TRBV4-3
CASSQRGAGTEAFF
TGCGCCAGCAGCCAACGCGGGGCGGGGACTGAAGCTTTCTTT
>TRBJ1-5|.|TRBD1|TRBV19
CASSLQTGPNQPQHF
TGTGCCAGTAGTCTCCAGACAGGGCCCAATCAGCCCCAGCATTTT
>TRBJ2-7|.|.|TRBV4-1
CASSHNSYGVDEQYF
TGCGCCAGCAGCCACAACTCCTACGGAGTGGACGAGCAGTACTTC
>TRBJ2-1|.|.|TRBV18
CASSPDTHNEQFF
TGTGCCAGCTCACCGGACACCCACAATGAGCAGTTCTTC
>TRBJ2-5|.|TRBD1|TRBV6-5
CASSYAGGETQYF
TGTGCCAGCAGTTACGCAGGGGGAGAGACCCAGTACTTC
>TRBJ1-3|once|.|TRBV7-2
CASSLAVQGNTIYF
TGTGCCAGCAGCTTAGCGGTGCAGGGAAACACCATATATTTT
>TRBJ1-2|few|TRBD1|TRBV6-1
CASSEGTGLYGYTF
TGTGCCAGCAGTGAAGGGACAGGGCTCTATGGCTACACCTTC
>TRBJ2-2|once|TRBD2|TRBV6-6
CASSNRGGGAGELFF
TGTGCTAGCAGTAATCGCGGGGGAGGTGCCGGGGAGCTGTTTTTT
>TRBJ2-1|.|.|TRBV15
CATSRADALRTARNEQFF
TGTGCCACCAGCAGAGCGGATGCATTAAGGACAGCAAGAAATGAGCAGTTCTTC
>TRBJ2-1|.|.|TRBV5-1
CASSLAEGTYNEQFF
TGCGCCAGCAGCTTAGCGGAGGGGACTTACAATGAGCAGTTCTTC
>TRBJ1-1|.|.|TRBV11-2
CASSRGGNWRTSEAFF
TGTGCCAGCAGCCGAGGAGGGAATTGGAGAACGTCTGAAGCTTTCTTT
>TRBJ2-7|.|TRBD1|TRBV6-6
CASTQAGTAYEQYF
TGTGCCAGCACTCAAGCCGGGACAGCCTACGAGCAGTACTTC
>TRBJ1-1|.|.|TRBV10-2
CASREGHGPEAFF
TGCGCCAGCAGGGAGGGACACGGCCCTGAAGCTTTCTTT
>TRBJ1-1|.|.|TRBV5-1
CASSPMGDGGPGEAFF
TGCGCCAGCAGCCCCATGGGGGACGGGGGGCCCGGTGAAGCTTTCTTT
>TRBJ1-1|.|.|TRBV9
CASRSDWTTEAFF
TGTGCCAGCAGGTCGGACTGGACGACTGAAGCTTTCTTT
>TRBJ1-1|.|.|TRBV27
CASSLLTGQINTEAFF
TGTGCCAGCAGTTTACTAACCGGACAGATCAACACTGAAGCTTTCTTT
>TRBJ1-1|.|.|TRBV5-8
CASSLGLGRRVLNTEAFF
TGTGCCAGCAGCTTAGGTCTGGGCAGGCGAGTCTTGAACACTGAAGCTTTCTTT
>TRBJ1-3|.|.|TRBV18
CASNPTGIKGNTIYF
TGTGCCAGCAACCCCACAGGGATTAAAGGAAACACCATATATTTT
>TRBJ1-2|.|TRBD1|TRBV4-3
CASSPGTGFGYTF
TGCGCCAGCAGCCCGGGGACAGGGTTTGGCTACACCTTC
>TRBJ2-2|.|TRBD2|TRBV6-1
CATGGLAGPGELFF
TGTGCCACAGGTGGACTAGCTGGTCCCGGGGAGCTGTTTTTT
>TRBJ2-1|.|.|TRBV27
CASSPKQPILYNEQFF
TGTGCCAGCAGTCCGAAACAGCCTATCCTCTACAATGAGCAGTTCTTC
>TRBJ2-3|.|TRBD2|TRBV27
CASSLNLAGGSGDTQYF
TGTGCCAGCAGTTTGAACCTAGCGGGGGGGTCGGGAGATACGCAGTATTTT
>TRBJ2-7|.|TRBD1|TRBV6-1
CASRDPGQLYEQYF
TGTGCCAGCAGGGACCCGGGACAGCTCTACGAGCAGTACTTC
>TRBJ2-3|.|.|TRBV10-1
CASSGGVTSTDTQYF
TGCGCCAGCAGTGGCGGGGTAACTAGCACAGATACGCAGTATTTT
>TRBJ1-1|.|TRBD1|TRBV5-1
CASSSTGQGDLIAFF
TGCGCCAGCAGCTCTACGGGACAGGGCGATCTAATAGCTTTCTTT
>TRBJ1-2|.|.|TRBV2
CASSENFSNYGYTF
TGTGCCAGCAGTGAGAACTTCTCTAACTATGGCTACACCTTC
>TRBJ2-7|.|.|TRBV6-1
CASRRDSYEQYF
TGTGCCAGCAGGAGGGATTCCTACGAGCAGTACTTC
>TRBJ1-1|.|.|TRBV6-5
CASRFRNTEAFF
TGTGCCAGCAGGTTCCGGAACACTGAAGCTTTCTTT
>TRBJ2-1|.|TRBD1|TRBV7-2
CASSSQGALGNEQFF
TGTGCCAGCAGCTCGCAGGGGGCCTTAGGCAATGAGCAGTTCTTC
>TRBJ2-7|.|.|TRBV11-2
CASSPRTVTYEQYF
TGTGCCAGCAGCCCCCGGACAGTTACCTACGAGCAGTACTTC
>TRBJ2-7|few|.|TRBV28
CASRAGGAEEQYF
TGTGCCAGCAGGGCCGGAGGGGCGGAAGAGCAGTACTTC
>TRBJ2-1|.|TRBD2|TRBV19
CASKRVAAGVGEQFF
TGTGCCAGTAAGCGGGTCGCAGCGGGAGTGGGGGAGCAGTTCTTC
>TRBJ2-7|.|.|TRBV14
CASSQWYEDYEQYF
TGTGCCAGCAGCCAATGGTACGAGGATTACGAGCAGTACTTC
>TRBJ1-4|.|.|TRBV6-1
CASMRALINEKLFF
TGTGCCAGCATGCGGGCATTGATTAATGAAAAACTGTTTTTT
>TRBJ1-4|.|.|TRBV29-1
CSVRTLANEKLFF
TGCAGCGTGAGGACACTGGCGAATGAAAAACTGTTTTTT
>TRBJ1-5|.|TRBD1|TRBV7-6
CASSLTGEQPQHF
TGTGCCAGCAGCTTGACAGGGGAACAGCCCCAGCATTTT
>TRBJ1-1|.|TRBD1|TRBV9
CASSVVRDRGQFTEAFF
TGTGCCAGCAGCGTAGTACGTGACAGGGGGCAATTTACTGAAGCTTTCTTT
>TRBJ2-7|.|.|TRBV18
CASSPPSVSEQYF
TGTGCCAGCTCACCACCGTCCGTGTCCGAGCAGTACTTC